This entry concerns a single T cell receptor beta chain. This sample is part of a study of blood T cell repertoires in COVID-19. Study summary: Acute-phase and convalescent COVID-19 samples originated in the United States, Italy and Spain. Sources were T cells, B-cell-depleted T cells, or PBMCs; the material itself was cDNA or gDNA.

The CDR3 runs 13 residues. V was clipped by 1 base and J by 4 bases, with 7 bases between them. Germline V CDR1 and CDR2: SGDLS, YYNGEE. Clones were read by immunoSEQ multiplex PCR, and TCRdb kept only the in-frame ones, dropping some. The table lists about 160,000 clones, over 80% of them singletons. This chain links TRBV9 with TRBJ2-3, with D possibly being TRBD2 (5 bases). The sequence derives from a woman aged 55-70 years who had recovered from COVID-19. Sequencing was done on a sample of peripheral blood. CDR3 bases: TGTGCCAGCAGCGTATCGGGGTCAGATACGCAGTATTTT. Encoded protein: CASSVSGSDTQYF.